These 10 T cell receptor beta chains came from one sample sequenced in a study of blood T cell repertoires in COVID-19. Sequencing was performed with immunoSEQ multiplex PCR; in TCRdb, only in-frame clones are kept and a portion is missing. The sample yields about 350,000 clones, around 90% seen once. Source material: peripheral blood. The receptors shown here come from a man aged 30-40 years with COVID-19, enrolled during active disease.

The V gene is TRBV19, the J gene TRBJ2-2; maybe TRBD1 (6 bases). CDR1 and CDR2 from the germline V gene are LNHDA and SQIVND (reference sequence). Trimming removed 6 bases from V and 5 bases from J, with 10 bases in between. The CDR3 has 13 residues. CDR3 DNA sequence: TGTGCCAGTAGCCCACAGGGAACCGGGGAGCTGTTTTTT. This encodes CASSPQGTGELFF.

The DNA for the CDR3 is TGCGCCAGCAGCTTGGGCAGGGGGGTCGCTGAAGCTTTCTTT. Protein product: CASSLGRGVAEAFF. This chain links TRBV5-1 with TRBJ1-1, with 7 nucleotides matching TRBD1. The CDR3 sequence is 14 residues long. Trimming removed 0 bases from V and 6 bases from J; junction bases left unmatched: 5. The germline V gene has CDR1 SGHRS and CDR2 YFSETQ.

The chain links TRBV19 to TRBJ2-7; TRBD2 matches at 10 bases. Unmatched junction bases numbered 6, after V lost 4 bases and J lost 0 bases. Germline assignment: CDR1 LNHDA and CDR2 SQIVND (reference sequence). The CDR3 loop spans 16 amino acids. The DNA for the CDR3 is TGTGCCAGTAGTAGGACTAGCGGTTATAGCTCCTACGAGCAGTACTTC. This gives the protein CASSRTSGYSSYEQYF.

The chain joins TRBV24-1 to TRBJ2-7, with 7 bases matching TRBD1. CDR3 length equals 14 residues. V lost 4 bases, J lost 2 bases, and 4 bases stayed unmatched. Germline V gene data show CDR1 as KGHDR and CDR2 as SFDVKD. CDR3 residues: CATSDRDSTYEQYF. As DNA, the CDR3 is TGTGCCACCAGTGACCGGGACAGTACCTACGAGCAGTACTTC.

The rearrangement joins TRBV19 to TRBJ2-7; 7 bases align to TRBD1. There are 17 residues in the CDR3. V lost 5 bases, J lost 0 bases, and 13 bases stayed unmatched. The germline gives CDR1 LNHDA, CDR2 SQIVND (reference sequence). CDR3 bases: TGTGCCAGTAGTTCCCGAAGGGCGGCAGGGGGCTCCTACGAGCAGTACTTC. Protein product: CASSSRRAAGGSYEQYF.

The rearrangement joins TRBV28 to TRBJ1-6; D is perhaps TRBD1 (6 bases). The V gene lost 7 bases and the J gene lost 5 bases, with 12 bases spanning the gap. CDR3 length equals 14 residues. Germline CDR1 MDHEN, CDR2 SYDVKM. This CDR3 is CASTPGVNNSPLHF. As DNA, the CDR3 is TGTGCCAGCACCCCAGGGGTTAATAATTCACCCCTCCACTTT. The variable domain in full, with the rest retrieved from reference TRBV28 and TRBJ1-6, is DVKVTQSSRYLVKRTGEKVFLECVQDMDHENMFWYRQDPGLGLRLIYFSYDVKMKEKGDIPEGYSVSREKKERFSLILESASTNQTSMYLCASTPGVNNSPLHFGNGTRLTVT.

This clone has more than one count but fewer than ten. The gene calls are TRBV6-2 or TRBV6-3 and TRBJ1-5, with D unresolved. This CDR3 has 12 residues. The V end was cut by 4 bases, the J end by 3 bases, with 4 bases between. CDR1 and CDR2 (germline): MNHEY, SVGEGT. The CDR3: CASSSNNQPQHF. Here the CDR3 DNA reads TGTGCCAGCAGTTCCAACAATCAGCCCCAGCATTTT.

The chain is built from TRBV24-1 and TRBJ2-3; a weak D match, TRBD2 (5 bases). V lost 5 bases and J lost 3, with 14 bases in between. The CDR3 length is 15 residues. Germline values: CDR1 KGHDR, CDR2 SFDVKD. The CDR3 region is CATSGSGVGTDTQYF. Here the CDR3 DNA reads TGTGCCACCAGTGGTTCCGGGGTTGGTACAGATACGCAGTATTTT.

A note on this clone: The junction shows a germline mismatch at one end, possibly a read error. The CDR3 DNA reads as TGTGCCAGCAGCCCGAACCGGGATCCCGCCGGCTTC. Its protein product is CASSPNRDPAGF. This chain uses TRBV11-2 with TRBJ2-7; D may be TRBD2 (5 bases). CDR3 size: 12 residues. Germline lookup yields CDR1 SGHAT and CDR2 FQNNGV.

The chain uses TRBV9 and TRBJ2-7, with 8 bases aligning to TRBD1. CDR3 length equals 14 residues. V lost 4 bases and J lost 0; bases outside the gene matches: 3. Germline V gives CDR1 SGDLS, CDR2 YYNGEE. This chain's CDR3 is CASSPGQDSYEQYF. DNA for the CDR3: TGTGCCAGCAGCCCGGGACAGGACTCCTACGAGCAGTACTTC.